This T cell receptor (beta chain) was sequenced for a study of T cells after yellow fever vaccination. At the level of the study: The study sorted EM, EMRA, CM and Tscm memory subsets by CD3, CD45RA, CCR7 and CD95.

CDR3 length: 13 amino acids. V was shortened by 2 bases and J by 5 bases, with 9 bases between the two germline ends. CDR1 LGHDT and CDR2 YNNKEL come from the germline V gene (reference sequence). The sample holds many counts of this clonotype. Study-wide results and limits: On day 0, almost all vaccine-responding clonotypes were undetectable in sorted memory subsets. Re-detected after boosting: most primary clones, around 96% of CD4 and roughly 88% of CD8. Clonotypes appearing in both CD4 and CD8 compartments existed, and their share was small.

Each CDR3 protein gets one entry after TCRdb re-called the 5' RACE reads with MiXCR. The table shows about 42,000 distinct CDR3 sequences, with around 6.4% occurring only once. This TCR was recovered from a man aged 25-40 years who received the YFV17D yellow fever vaccine. Specimen: PBMCs, either bulk or a sorted T-cell subset (CD4+, CD8+, memory, or dextramer-sorted; not recorded which), collected 45 days after the yellow fever booster vaccination. The chain couples TRBV3-1 to TRBJ1-1; D uncertain. The CDR3 coding sequence is TGTGCCAGCAGCCAAATCGATGAAACTGAAGCTTTCTTT. This codes for CASSQIDETEAFF.